The sequence of this TCR beta chain was determined in a study of cytomegalovirus exposure and HLA in healthy donors. Overall study findings and caveats: Later analysis associated a missense DCLRE1C variant with TCR beta V- and J-gene trimming. High sensitivity and specificity were reportedly achieved when the classifier diagnosed cytomegalovirus status.

The ends lost 0 bases at V and 3 bases at J; junction bases unmatched: 5. Germline V gives CDR1 SGDLS, CDR2 YYNGEE. This CDR3 contains 16 residues. The primer mix had 60 Vbeta and 13 Jbeta primers. Measured with immunoSEQ multiplex PCR; TCRdb has only the in-frame clones, and not every one. The sample records roughly 150,000 clones, approximately 77% being singletons. Regarding this clone: Its target is unknown.

This receptor was identified in a man aged 18 to 29 in good health and CMV-seronegative. The sample consisted of PBMCs. The chain couples TRBV9 to TRBJ2-5, with 10 nucleotides matching TRBD2. For the CDR3, the DNA is TGTGCCAGCAGCGTAGCAGCGGGGGGGACCAAAGAGACCCAGTACTTC. Amino acids: CASSVAAGGTKETQYF.